The rows below give T cell receptor beta chains drawn from one sample of a study of T cells in Graves' hyperthyroidism and ophthalmopathy. TCRdb passed the multiplex PCR reads through MiXCR, listing each CDR3 protein once. The table shows 450,000 to 600,000 distinct CDR3 sequences, with just under 20% occurring only once. The sequencing sample was made of blood. The receptors stem from a man aged 35 to 55 with Graves' ophthalmopathy. Both conserved end residues are part of each CDR3. The order of the fields is clone size, J gene, V gene, D gene, CDR3 protein, CDR3 DNA. The D gene is left open where the match is weak. Rows give clone size only sometimes, using once, few, many, or a class for an expanded clone.

>.|TRBJ2-7|TRBV14|.
CASSQLTGHEDEQYF
TGTGCCAGCAGCCAACTTACGGGACACGAGGACGAGCAGTACTTC
>few|TRBJ2-5|TRBV7-9|.
CAGSLGEYQETQYF
TGTGCCGGCAGCTTAGGGGAGTATCAAGAGACCCAGTACTTC
>.|TRBJ1-5|TRBV5-6|TRBD1
CASSLQGASQPQHF
TGTGCCAGCAGCTTACAGGGGGCAAGTCAGCCCCAGCATTTT
>.|TRBJ1-4|TRBV7-9|.
CASLKGANEKLFF
TGTGCCAGCTTAAAGGGGGCTAATGAAAAACTGTTTTTT
>many|TRBJ2-1|TRBV3-1|TRBD2
CASRSSGAWFF
TGTGCCAGCAGGTCTAGCGGGGCCTGGTTCTTC
>many|TRBJ1-1|TRBV12-3/TRBV12-4|.
CASSLGIGLKTEAFF
TGTGCCAGCAGTTTAGGAATAGGCCTGAAGACTGAAGCTTTCTTT
>.|TRBJ2-3|TRBV5-1|TRBD2
CASSLALASGVLRDTQYF
TGCGCCAGCAGCTTGGCCTTGGCTAGCGGGGTTTTAAGAGATACGCAGTATTTT
>many|TRBJ1-3|TRBV2|.
CASGGNTIYF
TGTGCCAGCGGTGGAAACACCATATATTTT
>many|TRBJ2-7|TRBV7-8|.
CASSPQTASYEQYF
TGTGCCAGCAGCCCCCAGACAGCCTCCTACGAGCAGTACTTC
>few|TRBJ2-5|TRBV5-1|.
CASSLVGGARIKETQYF
TGCGCCAGCAGCTTGGTTGGGGGGGCGAGAATAAAAGAGACCCAGTACTTC
>.|TRBJ2-1|TRBV5-1|.
CASSLGESSHNEQFF
TGCGCCAGCAGCCTGGGGGAGAGCTCCCACAATGAGCAGTTCTTC
>many|TRBJ2-1|TRBV12-3/TRBV12-4|TRBD2
CASRKELAGAPNEQFF
TGTGCCAGCAGAAAAGAACTAGCGGGAGCTCCGAATGAGCAGTTCTTC
>few|TRBJ1-5|TRBV14|.
CASSQSRGESQPQHF
TGTGCCAGCAGCCAATCCAGGGGTGAGAGTCAGCCCCAGCATTTT
>.|TRBJ2-4|TRBV5-4|TRBD2
CASSSGLAGGPSKNIQYF
TGTGCCAGCAGCTCGGGACTAGCGGGAGGGCCGTCCAAAAACATTCAGTACTTC
>.|TRBJ2-7|TRBV5-1|TRBD2
CASSAEGTSVYEQYF
TGCGCCAGCAGCGCGGAGGGGACTAGCGTCTACGAGCAGTACTTC
>many|TRBJ2-1|TRBV20-1|TRBD2
CSASLASGGYNEQFF
TGCAGTGCTAGTTTGGCTAGCGGGGGCTACAATGAGCAGTTCTTC
>.|TRBJ1-2|TRBV18|.
CASSRLKTTTISANYGYTF
TGTGCCAGCTCTCGTCTCAAGACGACTACGATCTCAGCTAACTATGGCTACACCTTC
>few|TRBJ1-2|TRBV28|.
CASRLGVLANYGYTF
TGTGCCAGTCGACTAGGGGTTTTAGCTAACTATGGCTACACCTTC
>.|TRBJ2-7|TRBV28|.
CASSPTPVSYEQYF
TGTGCCAGCAGCCCCACCCCGGTCTCCTACGAGCAGTACTTC
>many|TRBJ2-1|TRBV30|.
CAWSRQGPHEQFF
TGTGCCTGGAGTAGGCAGGGGCCCCATGAGCAGTTCTTC